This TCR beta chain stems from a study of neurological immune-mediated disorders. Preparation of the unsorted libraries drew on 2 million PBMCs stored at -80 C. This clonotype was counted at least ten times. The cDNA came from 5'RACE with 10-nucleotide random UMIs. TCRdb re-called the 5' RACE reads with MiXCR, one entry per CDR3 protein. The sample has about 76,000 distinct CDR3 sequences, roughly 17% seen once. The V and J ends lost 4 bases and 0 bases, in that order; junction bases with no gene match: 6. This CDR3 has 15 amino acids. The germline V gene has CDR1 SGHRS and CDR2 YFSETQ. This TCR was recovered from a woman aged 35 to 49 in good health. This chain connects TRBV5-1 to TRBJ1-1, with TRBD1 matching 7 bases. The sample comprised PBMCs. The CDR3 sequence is CASSRWTGVNTEAFF. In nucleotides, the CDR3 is TGCGCCAGCAGCCGGTGGACAGGAGTGAACACTGAAGCTTTCTTT.